The 25 T cell receptor beta chains in this list originate from one sample, sequenced in a study of PD-1 blockade in classical Hodgkin lymphoma (dated by TCRdb to about 2020). To prepare the library, the immunoSEQ multiplex PCR assay was applied. TCRdb mirrors the immuneACCESS table, restricted to in-frame sequences. Some clones are absent from its copies; in checked studies, under half trace to an unresolved V gene, and the reason for the others is unknown. For this sample there are about 93,000 clones; about 77% appear just once. The ten largest make up approximately 9% of the sample. This sample's time point label indicates: cycle 4 day 1 (C4D1), after 5 to 7 weeks of nivolumab. Every trial patient had relapsed after autologous stem cell transplantation, and cohorts A, B and C differed in prior brentuximab vedotin exposure. Sequencing used peripheral blood mononuclear cells (PBMCs), obtained before the fourth cycle of nivolumab. The receptors come from a human donor with classical Hodgkin lymphoma.

The gene calls are TRBV7-2 and TRBJ2-7; 10 positions match TRBD1. The V gene end was trimmed by 3 bases and the J gene end by 0 bases; junction bases not matched to a gene: 8. Germline CDR1 and CDR2: SGHTA and FQGNSA. This CDR3 has 17 amino acids. The CDR3 region is CASSFAHGTGVSYEQYF. In DNA form, the CDR3 reads TGTGCCAGCAGCTTTGCGCACGGGACAGGGGTCTCCTACGAGCAGTACTTC.

The rearrangement joins TRBV28 to TRBJ2-5; tentative D call: TRBD2 (5 bases). Trimming removed 4 bases from V and 4 bases from J, with 22 bases in between. CDR1 and CDR2 (germline): MDHEN, SYDVKM. This CDR3 spans 17 amino acids. In DNA form, the CDR3 reads TGTGCCAGCAGTTCCCCCGCCGCGCACGGGATGGGAGAGACCCAGTACTTC. Translated, it gives CASSSPAAHGMGETQYF.

This clone was detected only once. CDR3 bases: TGTGCCAGCAGCATAATGGCTCTAGCGGGAGACTACGAGCAGTACTTC. Translated, it gives CASSIMALAGDYEQYF. This rearrangement joins TRBV7-2 to TRBJ2-7, with 10 positions matching TRBD2. CDR1 and CDR2 from the germline V gene are SGHTA and FQGNSA. This CDR3 contains 16 residues. V lost 5 bases and J lost 3; bases outside the gene matches: 10.

The chain employs TRBV18 and TRBJ1-6, with D maybe TRBD1 (5 bases). V shed 2 bases and J shed 8 bases, with 13 bases lying between them. Germline CDR1 is KGHSH and CDR2 is LQKENI. The CDR3 is 15 amino acids. The CDR3 spells CASSPDSIGDSPLHF. In nucleotides, the CDR3 is TGTGCCAGCTCACCAGACAGCATCGGGGATTCACCCCTCCACTTT.

This clone was detected once. J is TRBJ1-6 and V is TRBV4-1; D call uncertain. V lost 5 bases and J lost 0, with 8 bases in between. The CDR3 is 15 residues long. The germline CDR1 and CDR2 sequences are MGHRA and YSYEKL. Here the CDR3 DNA reads TGCGCCAGCAGCGAGGGAAGCTCCTATAATTCACCCCTCCACTTT. Protein: CASSEGSSYNSPLHF.

This chain uses TRBV9 with TRBJ2-5; D is uncertain. V was cut by 0 bases and J by 5 bases, with 11 bases left in between. CDR3 length: 14 residues. Germline-derived CDR1 and CDR2 are SGDLS and YYNGEE. The CDR3 DNA reads as TGTGCCAGCAGCGTAGACCGCTTCGCGGAGACCCAGTACTTC. Its protein is CASSVDRFAETQYF.

The V call is TRBV7-2, the J call TRBJ1-2; weak D call: TRBD1 (5 bases). CDR3 length: 15 amino acids. Germline lookup yields CDR1 SGHTA and CDR2 FQGNSA. The V end was cut by 5 bases, the J end by 4 bases, with 17 bases between. DNA of the CDR3: TGTGCCAGCAGCGGCCGGCAGGGCCCCATCTATGGCTACACCTTC. Translating it yields CASSGRQGPIYGYTF.

V is TRBV6-1 and J is TRBJ2-5; 10 nucleotides line up with TRBD1. Losses at the gene ends were 6 bases for V and 2 bases for J; bases not matched to a gene: 6. There are 15 residues in the CDR3. Germline V gene sequence: CDR1 MNHNS, CDR2 SASEGT. The CDR3 region is CASRSQDRGQETQYF. Written as DNA, the CDR3 is TGTGCCAGCAGGTCCCAGGACAGGGGGCAAGAGACCCAGTACTTC.

V is TRBV7-2 and J is TRBJ2-7, with 7 bases that match TRBD1. The CDR3 contains 14 residues. V lost 2 bases and J lost 2; bases outside the gene matches: 3. Germline CDR1 and CDR2: SGHTA and FQGNSA. The CDR3 DNA reads as TGTGCCAGCAGCTTAAAGGGACAGACCTACGAGCAGTACTTC. Its translation: CASSLKGQTYEQYF.

This clone appeared many times. The CDR3 is CASRNGGNQPQHF. The CDR3 DNA is TGTGCCAGCAGGAACGGGGGGAATCAGCCCCAGCATTTT. The rearrangement links TRBV6-5 to TRBJ1-5; D might be TRBD1 (5 bases). The V end was cut by 6 bases, the J end by 4 bases, with 10 bases between. Germline values: CDR1 MNHEY, CDR2 SVGAGI. The CDR3 contains 13 residues.

The genes are TRBV9 and TRBJ1-5; no definite D call. CDR3 length: 20 amino acids. With 0 bases removed from V and 4 bases from J, the gap between germline ends came to 26 bases. CDR1 and CDR2 from the germline V gene are SGDLS and YYNGEE. The chain's CDR3 is CASSVAPQTSGRPLNQPQHF. CDR3 DNA sequence: TGTGCCAGCAGCGTAGCTCCTCAGACGTCTGGGAGGCCTTTAAATCAGCCCCAGCATTTT. The entire variable domain, with the rest obtained from reference TRBV9 and TRBJ1-5, is as follows: DSGVTQTPKHLITATGQRVTLRCSPRSGDLSVYWYQQSLDQGLQFLIQYYNGEERAKGNILERFSAQQFPDLHSELNLSSLELGDSALYFCASSVAPQTSGRPLNQPQHFGDGTRLSIL.

V usage is TRBV18 and J usage is TRBJ1-1, with TRBD1 as a possible D gene (5 bases). The CDR3 totals 12 residues. The V gene's germline CDR1 is KGHSH and CDR2 LQKENI. V was shortened by 4 bases and J by 7 bases, with 10 bases between the two germline ends. The CDR3 DNA is TGTGCCAGCTCACAGCGGGACGGTGAAGCTTTCTTT. It yields the protein CASSQRDGEAFF.

This chain links TRBV28 with TRBJ1-2; the D is unclear. This CDR3 has 13 amino acids. V was clipped by 2 bases and J by 8 bases, with 12 bases between them. Germline loops: CDR1 MDHEN, CDR2 SYDVKM. CDR3 sequence (DNA): TGTGCCAGCAGTTTAAGTTTCGGGCGCGGCTACACCTTC. Residues: CASSLSFGRGYTF.

V usage is TRBV5-1 and J usage is TRBJ2-1; TRBD2 might be the D (6 bases). Germline V gene lookup returns CDR1 SGHRS and CDR2 YFSETQ. The CDR3 consists of 17 residues. Between the trimmed V and J ends, which lost 1 base and 6 bases, there was a span of 20 bases. CDR3 protein: CASSLSPISGVTNEQFF. CDR3 in DNA: TGCGCCAGCAGCTTGTCCCCCATATCGGGGGTAACCAATGAGCAGTTCTTC.

J is TRBJ1-3 and V is TRBV13; TRBD1 might be the D (5 bases). V was shortened by 1 base and J by 0 bases, with 13 bases between the two germline ends. The CDR3 loop spans 17 amino acids. The germline CDR1 and CDR2 sequences are PRHDT and FYEKMQ (reference sequence). The CDR3 loop reads CASSLEGGDYSGNTIYF. CDR3 in DNA: TGTGCCAGCAGCTTAGAAGGAGGGGATTACTCTGGAAACACCATATATTTT.

The chain couples TRBV30 to TRBJ2-1; D ambiguous. The length of the CDR3 is 13 residues. Germline V gene lookup returns CDR1 GTSNPN and CDR2 SVGIG (reference sequence). Trimming cost V 2 bases and J 1 base, with 6 bases left between them. CDR3 nucleotides: TGTGCCTGGAGTACCACTTCCTACAATGAGCAGTTCTTC. This encodes CAWSTTSYNEQFF.

This CDR3 is CASSLSGGINEQFF. CDR3 bases: TGTGCCAGCAGTTTATCGGGAGGGATCAATGAGCAGTTCTTC. This chain connects TRBV27 to TRBJ2-1; 7 positions agree with TRBD2. This CDR3 comprises 14 residues. The germline CDR1 and CDR2 sequences are MNHEY and SMNVEV (reference sequence). The V segment lost 0 bases and the J segment 6 bases; nucleotides outside the gene matches: 2.

This chain uses TRBV7-3 with TRBJ2-7, with 7 nucleotides matching TRBD1. This CDR3 has 15 residues. Germline V gene data show CDR1 as SGHTA and CDR2 as FQGTGA. The J segment lost 4 bases and the V segment lost 5 bases, leaving 11 bases of the junction unmatched. Here the CDR3 reads CASSPSDRTTYEQYF. CDR3 in DNA: TGTGCCAGCAGCCCATCGGACAGGACGACTTACGAGCAGTACTTC.

This clone has just a few counts. The rearrangement links TRBV6-5 to TRBJ1-4; D gene uncertain. Germline values: CDR1 MNHEY, CDR2 SVGAGI. V lost 0 bases and J 3 bases, leaving 8 bases between the germline ends. This CDR3 region has 15 residues. CDR3 sequence reads: CASSYSRGSNEKLFF. Written as DNA, the CDR3 is TGTGCCAGCAGTTACTCGCGGGGATCTAATGAAAAACTGTTTTTT.

J is TRBJ2-3 and V is TRBV5-8, with TRBD1 matching 8 bases. V lost 3 bases, J lost 1 base, and 13 bases stayed unmatched. The CDR3 spans 18 residues. Looked up from germline, CDR1 is SGHTS and CDR2 is YDEGEE. The CDR3 is CASSSRTGFLGGTDTQYF. As DNA, the CDR3 is TGTGCCAGCAGCTCCCGGACAGGGTTCCTGGGGGGCACAGATACGCAGTATTTT.

The chain uses TRBV5-1 and TRBJ2-7; D unresolved. The CDR3 covers 15 residues. CDR1 and CDR2 (germline): SGHRS, YFSETQ. Trimming shortened V by 4 bases and J by 0 bases, and 14 bases separated the two germline ends. The CDR3 loop reads CASSQPGFSSYEQYF. CDR3 in DNA: TGCGCCAGCAGCCAACCGGGTTTTAGCTCCTACGAGCAGTACTTC.

The chain couples TRBV27 to TRBJ2-1, with D perhaps assigned TRBD1 or TRBD2 (5 bases each). Trimming left V 5 bases short and J 5 bases short, with 13 bases between. CDR1 MNHEY and CDR2 SMNVEV come from the germline V gene (reference sequence). This CDR3 region has 14 residues. The CDR3 loop reads CASSLWDRDNEQFF. The CDR3 bases are TGTGCCAGCAGTCTATGGGACCGAGACAATGAGCAGTTCTTC.

The chain recombines TRBV11-2 with TRBJ2-1, with 10 bases fitting TRBD2. J gave up 2 bases and V 5 bases, and 9 bases lay outside the gene matches. The CDR3 has 17 amino acids. From germline, CDR1 is SGHAT and CDR2 FQNNGV. The CDR3 here is CASSITVAGGTYNEQFF. The DNA of the CDR3 is TGTGCCAGCAGCATAACGGTAGCGGGGGGCACCTACAATGAGCAGTTCTTC.

This clone was seen only once. The J gene is TRBJ1-3, the V gene TRBV7-2, with 7 bases aligning to TRBD1. This CDR3 has 14 residues. CDR1 is SGHTA, CDR2 FQGNSA, per germline. The trim removed 4 bases at V and 3 bases at J, leaving 3 bases unmatched. CDR3 region: CASSWAGGGNTIYF. The CDR3 DNA is TGTGCCAGCAGCTGGGCAGGGGGTGGAAACACCATATATTTT.

This chain joins TRBV6-6 and TRBJ1-6; 8 bases map to TRBD1. Germline V gene sequence: CDR1 MNHNY, CDR2 SVGAGI (reference sequence). The CDR3 covers 15 residues. The trim removed 6 bases at V and 6 bases at J, leaving 7 bases unmatched. The CDR3 sequence is CASSSRTGSNSPLHF. CDR3 bases: TGTGCCAGCAGCTCTAGGACAGGGAGTAATTCACCCCTCCACTTT.